This TCR beta chain was recorded in a study of cytomegalovirus exposure and HLA in healthy donors (dated by TCRdb to the late 2010s). As for the study more broadly: According to an earlier analysis of around 600 of the donors, some 180 million T cells yielded 117 million unique TCR beta sequences and around 300 Gb of sequence data. An early release covering roughly 640 HLA-typed donors comprised 250 to 350 gigabases of sequencing data and some 79 million unique TCR sequences. Of the roughly 400 genotyped donors, 75% to 85% were placed in the genetic ancestry cluster associated with self-reported Caucasian donors. The study was designed to test whether signatures of past pathogen exposure could be identified by cataloging public T cell receptors. Using immunosequencing, the study profiled T cell repertoires from approximately 700 subjects and related those repertoires to cytomegalovirus serostatus. In addition to the first cohort of 500 to 850 subjects, a separate validation cohort of around 110 different subjects was used. The study combined high-throughput TCR immunosequencing, statistical association of individual TCRs with disease status, and machine learning to predict cytomegalovirus infection status. A later analysis re-examined previously published TCR beta repertoires from over 500 donors and added high-resolution HLA genotyping to investigate patterns of TCR occurrence. The later analysis used no new phenotypic data to find candidate immune exposures, relying instead on TCR beta sequences and their occurrence across donors. In an earlier analysis of 587 of the donors, high-throughput TCR beta sequencing was used to judge whether each TCR beta V gene segment behaved as functional or pseudogenic. Donor age, sex, ethnicity and CMV serostatus were compiled alongside the repertoire data. In a later genetic analysis, genome-wide SNP genotypes for about 55% of the roughly 700 donors were used, and that subset was treated as a discovery cohort. All discovery cohort repertoires had been generated using a single sequencing platform. HLA typing covered class I and class II loci at four-digit resolution. Typing coverage varied by locus: about 620-640 donors for A, B, C, DRB1 and DQB1; 500 to 550 for DQA1; around 570 for DPA1; around 450 for DPB1. Because of strong linkage in the cohort, roughly five DR-DQ haplotypes were treated as single units for association and clustering. Among roughly 400 genotyped donors of the cohort, an average of approximately 230,000 unique TCR beta nucleotide sequences were sequenced per donor, roughly 18% of them non-productive.

CDR1 and CDR2 were assigned from the germline V gene (reference sequence) as LNHDA and SQIVND. Cut back by 4 bases and 3 bases, the V and J ends lie 16 bases apart. The CDR3 runs 16 residues from the cysteine to the phenylalanine. The entry retains the CDR3 DNA only, 48 bases that are in frame from base 1. The cohort was made up of roughly 670 healthy bone marrow donors. At the time of sampling, all cohort members were nominally healthy, though unrecorded immune exposures were likely present. The donor was CMV seronegative and was included in the group of about 400 seronegative cohort members. A peripheral blood sample was collected from each donor, and TCR beta sequencing was performed on peripheral blood mononuclear cells. The Qiagen DNeasy Blood Extraction Kit was used to extract genomic DNA from the blood cell samples. The method behind the library was the immunoSEQ multiplex PCR assay. A mixture of 60 forward primers for TCR Vbeta segments and 13 reverse primers for TCR Jbeta segments was used in the multiplex PCR. A multiplex PCR assay on genomic DNA amplified the CDR3 region of rearranged TCR beta genes. The Illumina HiSeq System was used to sequence the amplified TCR beta libraries as 87-base-pair reads. Per the authors' processing: A later analysis counted about 80 million unique TCR beta chains across the approximately 700 repertoires, and some 11 million of these chains were shared by at least two donors. Raw reads were error-corrected and collapsed into unique sequences with a nearest-neighbor algorithm that merged closely related sequences to remove PCR and sequencing errors. To assign V, D and J gene segments, CDR3 sequences were aligned to IMGT reference sequences. For a sequence to be retained, at least a six-nucleotide match to both a V gene segment and a J gene segment was required. A rearrangement was called productive if the CDR3 had no stop codons and remained in frame with V and J, and every other rearrangement was called non-productive. Following IMGT convention, CDR3 was defined as the stretch from the second conserved V-encoded cysteine to the conserved J-encoded phenylalanine. In an earlier analysis of more than 550 of the donors, sequences lacking an unambiguous match to a single V gene segment were excluded. An earlier analysis of around 600 of the donors classified V segments as functional when productive rearrangements were above 56.7% and as segregating when the standard deviation between donors was above 5%. To diagnose cytomegalovirus status from the catalog of TCR beta chain sequences, a statistical classification framework was built. In a later analysis, TCR nucleotide sequences were compared against IMGT/GENE-DB human TR gene sequences so that V and J genes could be assigned. Using the TCRdist pipeline, a later analysis assigned CDR3 sequences along with most-parsimonious VDJ recombination scenarios. In a later analysis, each TCR beta chain was defined by its CDR3 amino acid sequence together with its V-gene family, and reads without a unique V-gene family were excluded. As a way to deal with suspected cross-contamination and a sequencing artifact, a later analysis dropped 640 or so nucleotide sequences that were highly shared and had low generation probability. In a later analysis, a clonal expansion index was calculated for each public chain from normalized within-repertoire ranks of inferred template counts. In a later analysis, generation probabilities were computed using a VDJ recombination model fitted to out-of-frame rearrangements, and the results were checked against IGoR. In a later analysis, TCR-TCR, TCR-HLA and TCR-CMV co-occurrence was scored with hypergeometric tests, and a repertoire-size bias correction was applied to TCR pairs. A later analysis estimated false discovery rates by permuting HLA or CMV assignments 20 times. In a later analysis, co-occurring TCRs were grouped using DBSCAN, with TCRdist sequence similarity added in when clustering inside HLA-allele-positive subsets. Repertoires with fewer than 30,000 or more than 120,000 public chains, plus five repertoires with anomalous nucleotide sharing, were excluded from co-occurrence clustering. Held by TCRdb, this immuneACCESS table contains in-frame sequences only and omits some clones. Under half of the omission traces to an unresolved V gene where checked; the cause of the rest is unknown. V, J and clone size were drawn from that table, and D and trimming were deduced from the DNA. Present in this sample are under 150,000 clones, roughly 83% of which were seen just once. In total, the top ten clones hold approximately 1.5% of the sample.

The investigation overall reported the following: The earlier analysis of nearly 600 of the donors excluded some 15 rarely observed V segments, including chromosome 9 orphons, because counts were too low. The authors suggested that the approach could potentially be extended to other disease states and immunological phenotypes. In this cohort, only TCR beta chains were sequenced, and detectable features were limited by the absence of alpha or paired-chain data. Presence/absence analyses assumed roughly uniform sequencing depth across donors, an assumption that may not hold. While some public TCRs were present in many individuals, most TCR sequences turned up only very rarely across donors. In both the original and validation cohorts, the classifier was reported to diagnose cytomegalovirus status with high specificity and sensitivity. A later genetic analysis associated a missense DCLRE1C variant with V-gene and J-gene trimming of TCR beta chains, and an independent cohort replicated the association. In a later genetic analysis, fewer N-insertions in productive TCRs were reported among donors in an Asian-associated ancestry cluster than the approximately 670-donor mean. Three of the identified cytomegalovirus-associated TCR beta chains were confirmed in vitro to be specific for cytomegalovirus antigens. A later analysis associated roughly 17,000 TCR beta sequences with specific HLA alleles at a false discovery rate of 0.05. Immune exposure information for the cohort was limited to CMV serostatus. In a later analysis, HLA-associated TCR beta chains showed more clonal expansion and lower generation probabilities than non-associated chains that were equally common. In a later analysis, the rate of TCR association differed among HLA loci, with DRB1 alleles having the most associated TCRs and HLA-C alleles having the fewest. Several of the top co-occurrence clusters appeared to be linked to parvovirus B19, influenza, CMV and Epstein-Barr virus, according to a later analysis. A later analysis found that most CMV-associated TCR beta chains appeared HLA-restricted, with HLA associations seemingly driven largely by CMV exposure. Linkage disequilibrium might explain the correlated functional status among segregating V segments, but an unknown experimental factor could not be excluded. Because HLA typing was missing for some donors at each locus, association tests included only the typed subset. The study listed approximately 150 TCR beta chains as associated with cytomegalovirus. When HLA alleles, especially DR and DQ, strongly co-occurred, TCR associations were difficult to assign to individual alleles. A group of highly shared sequence variants was considered likely to be a technical artifact of the sequencing pipeline. A further reported finding was that TCR beta sequences accurately predicted the HLA-A and HLA-B alleles for most subjects in the first cohort. Some IMGT-functional V segments, including TRBV6-2 and TRBV6-3, could not be told apart with the 87-base-pair reads, so those segments were excluded. Broadly in line with IMGT annotations, most TCR beta V segments showed up in productive rearrangements about 87% or about 30% of the time in an earlier analysis of about 500 of the donors.

This clone has just a few counts. This receptor's antigen is unknown. No quality values exist for individual bases; no much larger clone is one base distant. Recombination linked TRBV19 to TRBJ1-3; TRBD1 is a possible D gene, resting on 5 matching bases. The sequence derives from a man aged 40-49 years in good health and CMV-seronegative. Sequenced material: PBMCs. The CDR3 region: CASSTPRRGIGNTIYF. The DNA sequence is TGTGCCAGTAGTACCCCGCGGAGGGGAATTGGAAACACCATATATTTT.